This T cell receptor beta chain was captured in a study of pediatric ulcerative colitis (dated by TCRdb to about 2019). For the wider study: Pancolitis was present in several ulcerative colitis patients and left-sided colitis in two, and histology consistent with ulcerative colitis was found in all of these patients. From roughly 10 newly diagnosed, treatment-naive pediatric ulcerative colitis patients and four non-IBD control children, paired blood and rectal samples were collected. Using the Pediatric Ulcerative Colitis Activity Index, a couple of patients were classed as having mild disease, four as having moderate disease and three as having acute severe colitis. Findings and caveats that apply to the study as a whole: Controls, mild-moderate and acute severe colitis patients were separated by rectal repertoire features, and reduced rectal diversity due to clonal expansions was observed in acute severe colitis. Because repertoires were derived from total lymphocyte DNA, patterns in rare subsets such as regulatory T cells may not have been reflected. With only a handful of individuals, the healthy control group was small. T cells from blood may have been included in the rectal pinch biopsies, particularly in patients with overt colitis. Two rectal CDR3 clonotypes were found in every ulcerative colitis patient but in no control. For technical reasons, the blood samples of a couple of patients yielded substantially fewer templates, so those samples were excluded from the blood-rectal overlap analysis. Autologous blood-rectal clonal overlap was significantly higher in ulcerative colitis patients than in controls, suggesting increased T cell trafficking to inflamed tissue.

Using the immunoSEQ TRB Survey service, rearranged CDR3 beta regions were amplified from genomic DNA with multiplex V and J primers. To keep sequencing depth the same across samples, survey-level depth of up to 500,000 reads per sample was applied. The libraries were purified, combined into pools and sequenced with Illumina technology. The authors processed their data as follows. Productive clonality, sample overlap, pairwise scatters, CDR3 beta length, V/D/J gene usage and productiveness were all assessed with the immunoSEQ online tools. Calculated diversity was defined as the number of unique rearrangements divided by total templates, multiplied by 100, and Shannon and Simpson indices were computed as well. Z-score normalized data were analyzed by principal component analysis with the R prcomp function and the ggbiplot package. Blood-rectal clonal overlap within each subject was quantified with Morisita's index. Here the immuneACCESS table is served through TCRdb, limited to in-frame sequences with V and J called. Missing clones are a known gap in these copies; in checked studies unresolved V genes cover under half, and the rest lacks a known reason. That table gives V, J and clone size, and the DNA gave D and trimming. For this sample there are roughly 25,000 clones; roughly 70% appear just once. About 8.3% of the sample is in the top ten clones.

Germline trimming amounts to 1 base on V and 6 bases on J, with 9 as the count of junction bases outside the gene matches. Per the germline V gene, SGHDN is the CDR1 and FVKESK is the CDR2. From cysteine to phenylalanine, the CDR3 is 16 amino acids long. This entry keeps only the CDR3 DNA: 48 bases, framed from base 1. Regarding this clone: It lacks a known antigen. No qualities accompany the bases; no much larger clone lies one base away.

During colonoscopy, one to two pinch biopsies were obtained from the rectum for research. Ulcerative colitis patients had received no immunosuppressive medication before the diagnostic colonoscopy. Before DNA was isolated, the rectal biopsies underwent proteinase K digestion. The Wizard kit (Promega) was used to extract genomic DNA from both blood and intestinal samples. Input material: gut tissue. The rearrangement joined TRBV14 to TRBJ2-3; the central 8 bases match TRBD2. This TCR came from a boy between 10 and 17 years old with severe ulcerative colitis. For the CDR3, the sequence is CASSQVRGGSLDTQYF. The DNA sequence is given as TGTGCCAGCAGCCAAGTCCGGGGGGGCTCACTGGATACGCAGTATTTT.